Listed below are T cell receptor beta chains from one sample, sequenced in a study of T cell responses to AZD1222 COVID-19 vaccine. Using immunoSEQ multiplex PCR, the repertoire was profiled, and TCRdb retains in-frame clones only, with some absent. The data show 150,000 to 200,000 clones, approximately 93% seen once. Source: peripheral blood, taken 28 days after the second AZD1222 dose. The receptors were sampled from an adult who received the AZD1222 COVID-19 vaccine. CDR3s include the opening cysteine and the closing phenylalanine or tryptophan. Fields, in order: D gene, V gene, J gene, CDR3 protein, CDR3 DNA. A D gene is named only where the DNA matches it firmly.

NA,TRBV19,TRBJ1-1,CASSPGRTEAFF,TGTGCCAGTAGCCCCGGTCGAACTGAAGCTTTCTTT
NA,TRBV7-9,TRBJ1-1,CASSLSLIGEAFF,TGTGCCAGCAGCTTATCATTGATCGGTGAAGCTTTCTTT
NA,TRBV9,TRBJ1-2,CASSVDRTPYGYTF,TGTGCCAGCAGCGTAGACAGGACGCCTTATGGCTACACCTTC
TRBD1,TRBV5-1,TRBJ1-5,CASSLQGGGNQPQHF,TGCGCCAGCAGCTTACAGGGGGGCGGCAATCAGCCCCAGCATTTT
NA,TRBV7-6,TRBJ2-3,CASSQPSADTQYF,TGTGCCAGCAGCCAACCGTCGGCTGATACGCAGTATTTT
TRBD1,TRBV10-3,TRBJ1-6,CAIGQGASNSPLHF,TGTGCCATCGGACAGGGGGCGAGTAATTCACCCCTCCACTTT
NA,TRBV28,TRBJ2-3,CASRGALTDTQYF,TGTGCCAGCAGGGGGGCTCTCACAGATACGCAGTATTTT
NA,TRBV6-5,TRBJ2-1,CASKRTGSYNEQFF,TGTGCCAGCAAGAGAACAGGGTCCTACAATGAGCAGTTCTTC
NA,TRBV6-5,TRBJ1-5,CASSPHMGNQPQHF,TGTGCCAGCAGTCCGCACATGGGGAATCAGCCCCAGCATTTT
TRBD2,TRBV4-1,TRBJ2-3,CASSQEGTRTSGTDTQYF,TGCGCCAGCAGCCAAGAAGGGACCCGGACTAGCGGCACAGATACGCAGTATTTT